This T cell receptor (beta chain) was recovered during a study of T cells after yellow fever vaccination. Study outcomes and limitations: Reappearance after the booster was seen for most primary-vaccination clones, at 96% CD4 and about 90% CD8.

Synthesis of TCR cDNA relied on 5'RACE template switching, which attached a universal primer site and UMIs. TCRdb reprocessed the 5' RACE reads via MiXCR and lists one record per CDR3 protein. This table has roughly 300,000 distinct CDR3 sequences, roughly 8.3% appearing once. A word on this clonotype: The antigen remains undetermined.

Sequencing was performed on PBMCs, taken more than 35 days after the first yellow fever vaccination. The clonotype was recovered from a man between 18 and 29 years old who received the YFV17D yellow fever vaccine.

The CDR3 reads CASSTPQGAGGELFF. Here the CDR3 DNA reads TGTGCCAGCAGCACCCCACAGGGGGCGGGCGGGGAGCTGTTTTTT. V is TRBV11-2 and J is TRBJ2-2; 9 nucleotides match TRBD1. Trimming removed 5 bases from V and 7 bases from J; junction bases left unmatched: 8. The CDR3 is 15 amino acids. Germline V gene data show CDR1 as SGHAT and CDR2 as FQNNGV.